The 27 T cell receptor beta chains listed next were all sequenced from one sample in a study of T cells in localized non-small cell lung cancer. The data were produced by immunoSEQ multiplex PCR, yet TCRdb's version contains in-frame clones alone and is incomplete. The sample holds roughly 6,000 clones; roughly 89% are singletons and the top ten take about 17%. Material: peripheral blood, obtained before any cancer treatment. The receptors stem from a male donor older than 55 with stage I lung adenocarcinoma.

The chain recombines TRBV7-2 with TRBJ1-6; no reliable D call. V was cut by 0 bases and J by 5 bases, with 8 bases left in between. Germline assignment: CDR1 SGHTA and CDR2 FQGNSA. The CDR3 spans 15 residues. CDR3 coding DNA: TGTGCCAGCAGCTTAGCGCCGGGAGATAATTCACCCCTCCACTTT. Translated, it gives CASSLAPGDNSPLHF.

The chain combines TRBV10-2 with TRBJ2-3; D uncertain. Germline values: CDR1 WSHSY, CDR2 SAAADI. This CDR3 contains 17 residues. The V end lost 8 bases, the J end lost 4 bases, and 25 bases lay between the germline ends. CDR3 amino acids: CASVGRRLSLLADTQYF. The DNA for the CDR3 is TGCGCCAGCGTTGGACGTCGCCTCAGCCTTCTGGCAGATACGCAGTATTTT.

This chain connects TRBV5-5 to TRBJ2-7, with 10 bases matching TRBD1. With 3 bases clipped from V and 6 bases from J, the junction kept 12 bases outside the gene matches. The CDR3 runs to 16 residues. Germline-derived CDR1 and CDR2 are SGHKS and YYEKEE (reference sequence). CDR3 sequence reads: CASSSYFGTGDAEQYV. The CDR3 DNA sequence: TGTGCCAGCAGCTCCTACTTTGGGACAGGGGACGCCGAGCAGTACGTC.

This clone is a singleton in its sample. V usage is TRBV7-9 and J usage is TRBJ1-1; D is undetermined. V was shortened by 8 bases and J by 2 bases, with 9 bases between the two germline ends. The CDR3 has 12 amino acids. The germline gives CDR1 SEHNR, CDR2 FQNEAQ (reference sequence). Written as DNA, the CDR3 is TGTGCCAGCGCCCAGGTTAACACTGAAGCTTTCTTT. It yields the protein CASAQVNTEAFF.

The chain carries TRBV27 and TRBJ2-1; the D gene is possibly TRBD1 (6 bases). The V gene lost 8 bases and the J gene lost 4 bases, with 12 bases spanning the gap. This CDR3 is built from 13 residues. CDR1 is MNHEY, CDR2 SMNVEV, per germline (reference sequence). The CDR3 loop is CASGTTPYNEQFF. CDR3 nucleotides: TGTGCCAGCGGGACAACCCCATACAATGAGCAGTTCTTC.

The CDR3, as DNA: TGTGCCAGCAGTCCGGGACTAGCGGGAGCCTATGAGCAGTTCTTC. It translates to CASSPGLAGAYEQFF. The rearrangement joins TRBV7-6 to TRBJ2-1; 14 positions agree with TRBD2. V gave up 6 bases and J gave up 8 bases; unmatched junction bases: 6. Germline V gives CDR1 SGHVS, CDR2 FNYEAQ. This CDR3 has 15 residues. Based on the CDR3 plus reference TRBV7-6 and TRBJ2-1, the full variable domain is GAGVSQSPRYKVTKRGQDVALRCDPISGHVSLYWYRQALGQGPEFLTYFNYEAQQDKSGLPNDRFSAERPEGSISTLTIQRTEQRDSAMYRCASSPGLAGAYEQFFGPGTRLTVL.

This chain connects TRBV29-1 to TRBJ2-5; 8 bases are shared with TRBD2. Germline trimming cut 5 bases from V and 4 bases from J; bases unmatched to any gene: 12. The CDR3 runs to 15 residues. CDR1 is SQVTM and CDR2 is ANQGSEA in the germline V gene. The CDR3 is CSVPSPGGRGETQYF. The CDR3 nucleotides read TGCAGCGTTCCAAGCCCGGGGGGGAGGGGAGAGACCCAGTACTTC.

J is TRBJ2-7 and V is TRBV4-1; TRBD2 aligns across 7 bases. The CDR3 has 21 residues. J lost 3 bases, V lost 4 bases, and 27 bases had no gene match. Germline V gene lookup returns CDR1 MGHRA and CDR2 YSYEKL. The chain's CDR3 is CASSPGSVLAGFRPDSYEQYF. As DNA, the CDR3 is TGCGCCAGCAGCCCTGGTTCGGTTTTAGCGGGTTTCCGACCGGATAGCTACGAGCAGTACTTC.

The chain is built from TRBV19 and TRBJ2-3, with a tentative D call TRBD1 (7 bases). CDR1 LNHDA and CDR2 SQIVND come from the germline V gene (reference sequence). The CDR3 extends over 12 amino acids. Trimming stripped 10 bases from V and 5 bases from J, with 13 bases between. CDR3 protein: CATHRGGDTQYF. As DNA, the CDR3 is TGTGCCACGCACAGGGGAGGAGATACGCAGTATTTT. The whole variable domain, filled in from reference TRBV19 and TRBJ2-3, reads DGGITQSPKYLFRKEGQNVTLSCEQNLNHDAMYWYRQDPGQGLRLIYYSQIVNDFQKGDIAEGYSVSREKKESFPLTVTSAQKNPTAFYLCATHRGGDTQYFGPGTRLTVL.

This chain connects TRBV6-5 to TRBJ2-3; D is possibly TRBD2 (6 bases). Germline-derived CDR1 and CDR2 are MNHEY and SVGAGI. V gave up 4 bases and J gave up 4 bases, with 12 bases separating them. The CDR3 has 14 residues. The CDR3 bases are TGTGCCAGCAGTTCCTTGACGGGAGCAGATACGCAGTATTTT. It yields the protein CASSSLTGADTQYF.

V and J are TRBV27 and TRBJ1-1; 9 nucleotides align to TRBD1. The J segment lost 7 bases and the V segment lost 2 bases, leaving 11 bases of the junction unmatched. Germline CDR1 is MNHEY and CDR2 is SMNVEV (reference sequence). The CDR3 runs to 16 residues. CDR3 nucleotides: TGTGCCAGCAGTTTAGGCCCGGGACAGGGAAGAGGTGAAGCTTTCTTT. It encodes CASSLGPGQGRGEAFF.

The genes are TRBV5-4 and TRBJ1-3; 8 bases match TRBD1. Germline CDR1 SGHNT, CDR2 YYREEE (reference sequence). The CDR3 is 16 residues long. The trim removed 4 bases at V and 2 bases at J, leaving 8 bases unmatched. The CDR3 region has the DNA TGTGCCAGCAGCGGACAGGGTACAACTACTGGAAACACCATATATTTT. Translation: CASSGQGTTTGNTIYF.

This chain links TRBV6-6 with TRBJ2-5; no definite D call. This CDR3 has 15 amino acids. V lost 7 bases and J lost 1, with 16 bases in between. Germline V gives CDR1 MNHNY, CDR2 SVGAGI (reference sequence). The chain's CDR3 is CASTPNSGIQETQYF. DNA of the CDR3: TGTGCCAGCACCCCGAATAGTGGGATCCAAGAGACCCAGTACTTC.

V and J are TRBV5-1 and TRBJ1-6, with 9 bases identical to TRBD1. Germline CDR1 and CDR2: SGHRS and YFSETQ. V dropped 4 bases and J dropped 6; count of bases not matched to a gene: 8. The CDR3 spans 16 residues. The CDR3 here is CASSLTGGIGNSPLHF. The CDR3 coding sequence is TGCGCCAGCAGCCTAACAGGGGGCATAGGTAATTCACCCCTCCACTTT.

The V and J genes are TRBV19 and TRBJ1-5, with D possibly being TRBD1 (5 bases). Trimming removed 6 bases from V and 7 bases from J, with 16 bases in between. The germline CDR1 and CDR2 sequences are LNHDA and SQIVND (reference sequence). The CDR3 totals 14 residues. Here the CDR3 DNA reads TGTGCCAGTAGCCCAGTAGCAGGGCAACAGCCCCAGCATTTT. Translated: CASSPVAGQQPQHF. The full variable domain, in which reference TRBV19 and TRBJ1-5 provide the parts outside the CDR3, is DGGITQSPKYLFRKEGQNVTLSCEQNLNHDAMYWYRQDPGQGLRLIYYSQIVNDFQKGDIAEGYSVSREKKESFPLTVTSAQKNPTAFYLCASSPVAGQQPQHFGDGTRLSIL.

The chain is built from TRBV30 and TRBJ2-3; 14 nucleotides align to TRBD2. V lost 1 base, J lost 2 bases, and 2 bases stayed unmatched. The CDR3 extends over 16 amino acids. Germline CDR1 GTSNPN, CDR2 SVGIG (reference sequence). Here the CDR3 reads CAWSGGLAGVTDTQYF. Here the CDR3 DNA reads TGTGCCTGGAGTGGGGGACTAGCGGGGGTCACAGATACGCAGTATTTT.

This chain connects TRBV7-9 to TRBJ2-2, with 11 positions matching TRBD2. This CDR3 contains 15 residues. After removal of 5 bases from V and 7 bases from J, the junction contained 6 bases not matched to a gene. Germline V CDR1 and CDR2: SEHNR, FQNEAQ (reference sequence). The DNA for the CDR3 is TGTGCCAGCAGCCTGACTAGCGGGGCATTCGGGGAGCTGTTTTTT. Translated, it gives CASSLTSGAFGELFF.

The CDR3 loop is CASSVTGPTETQYF. DNA of the CDR3: TGTGCCAGCAGCGTAACGGGCCCGACGGAGACCCAGTACTTC. The gene calls are TRBV9 and TRBJ2-5; D gene uncertain. Germline V gene sequence: CDR1 SGDLS, CDR2 YYNGEE. The CDR3 runs 14 residues. V was pared by 1 base and J by 5 bases, with 12 bases between.

This clone was detected once. The chain carries TRBV2 and TRBJ2-2; 9 nucleotides match TRBD1. V lost 7 bases and J lost 7; bases outside the gene matches: 7. Germline V CDR1 and CDR2: SNHLY, FYNNEI. This CDR3 contains 14 residues. The CDR3 spells CASIIGQGFGELFF. CDR3 nucleotides: TGTGCCAGCATCATAGGACAGGGGTTCGGGGAGCTGTTTTTT.

The chain uses TRBV7-8 and TRBJ2-5, with D perhaps given as TRBD1 or TRBD2 (5 bases each). This CDR3 has 13 residues. Germline V gene sequence: CDR1 SGHVS, CDR2 FQNEAQ. V shed 5 bases and J shed 5 bases, with 12 bases lying between them. The chain's CDR3 is CASSRDRRETQYF. The CDR3 bases are TGTGCCAGCAGCCGGGACCGCCGGGAGACCCAGTACTTC.

The V call is TRBV7-9, the J call TRBJ1-2; D not certain. Germline V gene lookup returns CDR1 SEHNR and CDR2 FQNEAQ (reference sequence). The CDR3 runs to 17 residues. With 0 bases removed from V and 0 bases from J, the gap between germline ends came to 14 bases. CDR3 residues: CASSLAPQDDPNYGYTF. CDR3 DNA sequence: TGTGCCAGCAGCTTAGCCCCACAAGACGATCCTAACTATGGCTACACCTTC. Full variable domain (outside the CDR3, taken from reference TRBV7-9 and TRBJ1-2): DTGVSQNPRHKITKRGQNVTFRCDPISEHNRLYWYRQTLGQGPEFLTYFQNEAQLEKSRLLSDRFSAERPKGSFSTLEIQRTEQGDSAMYLCASSLAPQDDPNYGYTFGSGTRLTVV.

The chain is built from TRBV2 and TRBJ1-5; D ambiguous. The CDR3 is 18 amino acids. Looked up from germline, CDR1 is SNHLY and CDR2 is FYNNEI. Trimming took 0 bases from V and 5 from J, leaving 20 bases between them. CDR3 region: CASSEAEDGASVDQPQHF. The CDR3 region has the DNA TGTGCCAGCAGTGAAGCGGAGGACGGAGCATCAGTCGATCAGCCCCAGCATTTT.

The DNA for the CDR3 is TGTGCCTCAATTAGCGAACCCCACACTGAAGCTTTCTTT. Its protein product is CASISEPHTEAFF. The chain links TRBV25-1 to TRBJ1-1; D is unclear. Trimming removed 11 bases at V and 3 bases at J, with 16 bases between. Germline V lookup: CDR1 MGHDK, CDR2 SYGVNS. The CDR3 runs to 13 residues.

Only a few counts were recorded for this clone. V gene TRBV11-2 combines with J gene TRBJ2-2; possible D gene TRBD2, 6 bases. The CDR3 has 14 amino acids. Germline V gene lookup returns CDR1 SGHAT and CDR2 FQNNGV. V was clipped by 5 bases and J by 5 bases, with 12 bases between them. CDR3 residues: CASSPGLRTGELFF. CDR3 nucleotide sequence: TGTGCCAGCAGCCCGGGACTGAGAACCGGGGAGCTGTTTTTT.

The V call is TRBV10-3, the J call TRBJ1-2, with no clear D. Germline lookup yields CDR1 ENHRY and CDR2 SYGVKD. CDR3 length: 13 residues. Trimming removed 7 bases from V and 2 bases from J, with 11 bases in between. The CDR3 reads CAINKASNYGYTF. DNA for the CDR3: TGTGCCATCAATAAGGCTTCCAACTATGGCTACACCTTC.

CDR3 nucleotide sequence: TGTGCCTGGAGTCGGGACAGGACAAATGGCTACACCTTC. Protein sequence: CAWSRDRTNGYTF. The chain couples TRBV30 to TRBJ1-2, with TRBD1 matching 8 bases. V gave up 2 bases and J gave up 6 bases; unmatched junction bases: 5. This CDR3 contains 13 residues. From germline, CDR1 is GTSNPN and CDR2 SVGIG (reference sequence).

The chain combines TRBV5-1 with TRBJ2-5, with unresolved D. The CDR3 length is 13 residues. Trimming took 3 bases from V and 1 from J, leaving 7 bases between them. In germline, CDR1 is SGHRS, CDR2 YFSETQ. The CDR3 is CASSWNLQETQYF. CDR3 in DNA: TGCGCCAGCAGCTGGAATCTCCAAGAGACCCAGTACTTC.